This T cell receptor (beta chain) is drawn from a study of read filtering for tumor transcriptome and immune sequencing. Notes on this clonotype: The junction shows a germline mismatch at one end, possibly a read error.

This library used 300 to 450 ng RNA and molecular barcoded adaptors spanning alpha/delta and beta/gamma chains. Via MiXCR, TCRdb re-called the reads, giving one row per CDR3 protein. The table has some 19,000 distinct CDR3 sequences, approximately 20% seen once. The sequencing input was a population of CD138-negative cells sorted from bone marrow. This clonotype originated in a donor aged 40 or older with multiple myeloma.

The CDR3 bases are TGTGCCAGCAGCCGGGACAGCGATAATCAGGCCCAGCATTTT. It is translated as CASSRDSDNQAQHF. The rearrangement links TRBV5-6 to TRBJ1-5; TRBD1 matches at 7 bases. In germline, CDR1 is SGHDT, CDR2 YYEEEE. This CDR3 spans 14 amino acids.